A single sample is the source of the 15 T cell receptor beta chains below, sequenced in a study of beta chain features in type 1 diabetes. Since all of the isolated RNA was reverse transcribed, expressed TCRB transcripts were what got sequenced. Assay: immunoSEQ multiplex PCR; the TCRdb copy retains only in-frame clones and omits some. The sample contains roughly 610,000 clones, around 15% of which appear only once. Sequenced input: naive CD4+ T cells from blood. These receptors were obtained from a man aged 18 to 35 in good health.

Of note for this clone: At the DNA level, this CDR3 is encoded by other sequences in the same sample as well. The V call is TRBV18, the J call TRBJ2-1; possibly TRBD1 for D (5 bases). The V end was cut by 3 bases, the J end by 6 bases, with 9 bases between. The CDR3 contains 13 residues. CDR1 is KGHSH, CDR2 LQKENI, per germline. CDR3 coding DNA: TGTGCCAGCTCACCGACGCAGGGCAATGAGCAGTTCTTC. Its translation is CASSPTQGNEQFF.

The V call is TRBV5-1, the J call TRBJ2-5; D is tentatively TRBD1 or TRBD2 (5 bases each). V lost 4 bases, J lost 1 base, and 14 bases lay in between. Germline CDR1 and CDR2: SGHRS and YFSETQ. This CDR3 comprises 15 residues. The CDR3 here is CASSKSGQIQETQYF. The CDR3 coding sequence is TGCGCCAGCAGCAAAAGCGGACAAATCCAAGAGACCCAGTACTTC. Using reference TRBV5-1 and TRBJ2-5 for the parts outside the CDR3, the full variable domain is KAGVTQTPRYLIKTRGQQVTLSCSPISGHRSVSWYQQTPGQGLQFLFEYFSETQRNKGNFPGRFSGRQFSNSRSEMNVSTLELGDSALYLCASSKSGQIQETQYFGPGTRLLVL.

This rearrangement joins TRBV5-4 to TRBJ1-2; D might be TRBD1 (6 bases). V was shortened by 1 base and J by 8 bases, with 12 bases between the two germline ends. Germline V CDR1 and CDR2: SGHNT, YYREEE (reference sequence). The CDR3 runs to 13 residues. The CDR3 nucleotides read TGTGCCAGCAGCTTGATACAGGGATTCGGCTACACCTTC. Translation: CASSLIQGFGYTF.

This clone was detected once. This sequence joins TRBV5-4 and TRBJ2-3; D assignment may be TRBD1 or TRBD2 (5 bases each). The CDR3 runs to 15 residues. Trimming stripped 1 base from V and 5 bases from J, with 14 bases between. CDR1 is SGHNT and CDR2 is YYREEE in the germline V gene (reference sequence). CDR3 amino acids: CASSLPGTRGDTQYF. CDR3 in DNA: TGTGCCAGCAGCTTGCCAGGAACTAGGGGAGATACGCAGTATTTT.

This clone has only a few counts. The genes are TRBV9 and TRBJ2-7; possible D gene TRBD1, 6 bases. V shed 0 bases and J shed 2 bases, with 12 bases lying between them. The CDR3 totals 15 residues. Germline V gene lookup returns CDR1 SGDLS and CDR2 YYNGEE. Written as DNA, the CDR3 is TGTGCCAGCAGCGTAGGAGGGGGATACCCCTACGAGCAGTACTTC. Amino acids: CASSVGGGYPYEQYF.

For this clone: This sample also contains other DNA sequences that code for the same CDR3. The chain uses TRBV2 and TRBJ1-4; D call uncertain. The CDR3 has 11 residues. Looked up from germline, CDR1 is SNHLY and CDR2 is FYNNEI. V was shortened by 4 bases and J by 7 bases, with 4 bases between the two germline ends. In DNA, the CDR3 is TGTGCCAGCAGTGGGGGTGAAAAACTGTTTTTT. Its translation is CASSGGEKLFF.

The chain links TRBV30 to TRBJ2-3; D may match TRBD1 or TRBD2 (6 bases each). V lost 0 bases and J lost 5, with 12 bases in between. The CDR3 contains 14 residues. Germline CDR1 GTSNPN, CDR2 SVGIG (reference sequence). The CDR3 protein is CAWSVRGGQDTQYF. The CDR3 nucleotides read TGTGCCTGGAGTGTACGAGGGGGGCAAGATACGCAGTATTTT.

The chain recombines TRBV28 with TRBJ2-5; D is tentatively TRBD1 or TRBD2 (6 bases each). The J call may be faulty, since TRBJ2-7 better matches the DNA end. The CDR3 runs 14 residues. Germline loops: CDR1 MDHEN, CDR2 SYDVKM. CDR3 coding DNA: TGTGCCAGTTACAATCGGGGGACAAACTACGAGCAGTACTTC. It encodes CASYNRGTNYEQYF.

Only a few counts were recorded for this clone. The CDR3 bases are TGTGCCAGCAGCCCCTCTCCGGCAGGGGGCTTTTCACCCCTCCACTTT. Translating gives CASSPSPAGGFSPLHF. The chain recombines TRBV7-8 with TRBJ1-6, with 8 bases identical to TRBD1. Germline V lookup: CDR1 SGHVS, CDR2 FQNEAQ. V was clipped by 5 bases and J by 9 bases; unmatched bases: 12. The length of the CDR3 is 16 residues.

The chain links TRBV5-1 to TRBJ1-2; 7 bases fit TRBD1. After removal of 3 bases from V and 6 bases from J, the junction contained 5 bases not matched to a gene. The V gene's germline CDR1 is SGHRS and CDR2 YFSETQ. The CDR3 is 13 amino acids. CDR3 in amino acids: CASSWGQFDGYTF. The CDR3 DNA follows: TGCGCCAGCAGCTGGGGACAGTTCGATGGCTACACCTTC.

This clone came up a few times. The chain combines TRBV5-1 with TRBJ1-5, with a tentative D call TRBD1 (6 bases). The CDR3 covers 15 residues. Trimming took off 4 bases at V and 2 bases at J, with 13 bases between the two ends. CDR1 is SGHRS, CDR2 YFSETQ, per germline. The CDR3 reads CASSISSGGNQPQHF. For the CDR3, the DNA is TGCGCCAGCAGCATAAGCTCAGGGGGCAATCAGCCCCAGCATTTT.

The chain recombines TRBV9 with TRBJ2-5, with 7 bases aligning to TRBD1. Germline assignment: CDR1 SGDLS and CDR2 YYNGEE. The CDR3 runs to 15 residues. Trimming cost V 2 bases and J 2 bases; bases outside gene matches: 6. CDR3 sequence reads: CASSVTGTVQETQYF. In DNA form, the CDR3 reads TGTGCCAGCAGCGTTACCGGGACAGTTCAAGAGACCCAGTACTTC.

This CDR3 reads CASGGRGPVSYNEQFF. Here the CDR3 DNA reads TGTGCCAGCGGTGGCAGGGGGCCGGTCTCCTACAATGAGCAGTTCTTC. V gene TRBV28 combines with J gene TRBJ2-1; 8 bases line up with TRBD1. The trim removed 8 bases at V and 0 bases at J, leaving 9 bases unmatched. The CDR3 totals 16 residues. Germline V gives CDR1 MDHEN, CDR2 SYDVKM.

This chain uses TRBV6-5 with TRBJ2-5; D is uncertain. The germline V and J ends were trimmed by 6 bases and 5 bases, with 19 bases remaining between them. The CDR3 is 15 residues long. Germline V CDR1 and CDR2: MNHEY, SVGAGI. CDR3 coding DNA: TGTGCCAGCAGCCTCAGTCCTAGTTCACCGGAGACCCAGTACTTC. This gives the protein CASSLSPSSPETQYF.

This clone has more than one count but fewer than ten. V and J are TRBV6-5 and TRBJ1-4, with TRBD1 matching 11 bases. Losses at the gene ends were 6 bases for V and 8 bases for J; bases not matched to a gene: 5. Germline V gene data show CDR1 as MNHEY and CDR2 as SVGAGI. The CDR3 spans 14 residues. The DNA of the CDR3 is TGTGCCAGCAGATGGACAGGGGGCAAAGAAAAACTGTTTTTT. The encoded protein is CASRWTGGKEKLFF.